This T cell receptor beta chain originates from a study of OX40 agonist ivuxolimab in advanced cancers. For the study at large: Previous treatment with anti-PD-1, anti-PD-L1 or anti-CTLA-4 therapy was allowed; 35% to 50% had received some.

Trimming took off 0 bases at V and 4 bases at J, with 10 bases between the two ends. Germline assignment: CDR1 MNHEY and CDR2 SVGAGI. The CDR3 runs 14 residues. Whole-study findings and limits: Certain nonresponders likewise exhibited a low normalized T-cell clonal expansion.

Measured with immunoSEQ multiplex PCR; TCRdb has only the in-frame clones, and not every one. The profile shows roughly 70,000 clones, 90% to 95% of them singletons. Remarks on this clone: Its antigen is not identified.

Autoimmune disease history or systemic immunosuppression meant exclusion. The rearrangement links TRBV6-5 to TRBJ2-7; D not resolved. This receptor was identified in an adult with an advanced solid tumor such as melanoma, head and neck, liver or kidney cancer. The sample here was CD4+ or CD8+ T cells sorted from blood, taken in a trial of the OX40 agonist ivuxolimab. The CDR3 is CASSYSAGPYEQYF. CDR3 nucleotide sequence: TGTGCCAGCAGTTACTCGGCAGGCCCATACGAGCAGTACTTC.